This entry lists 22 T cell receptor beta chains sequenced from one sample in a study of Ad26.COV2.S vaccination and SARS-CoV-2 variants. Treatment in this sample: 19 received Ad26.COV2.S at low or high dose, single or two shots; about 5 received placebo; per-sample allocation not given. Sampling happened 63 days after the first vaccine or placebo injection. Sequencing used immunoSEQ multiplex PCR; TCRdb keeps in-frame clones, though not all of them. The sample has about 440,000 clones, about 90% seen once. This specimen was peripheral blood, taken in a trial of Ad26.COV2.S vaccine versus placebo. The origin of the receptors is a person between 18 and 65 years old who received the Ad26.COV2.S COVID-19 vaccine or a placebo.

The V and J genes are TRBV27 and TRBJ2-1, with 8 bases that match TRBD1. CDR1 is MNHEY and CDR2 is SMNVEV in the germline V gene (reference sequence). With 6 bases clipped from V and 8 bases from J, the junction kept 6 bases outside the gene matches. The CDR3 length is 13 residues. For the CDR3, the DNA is TGTGCCAGCAGCTGGACAGGGAGCCATGAGCAGTTCTTC. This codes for CASSWTGSHEQFF.

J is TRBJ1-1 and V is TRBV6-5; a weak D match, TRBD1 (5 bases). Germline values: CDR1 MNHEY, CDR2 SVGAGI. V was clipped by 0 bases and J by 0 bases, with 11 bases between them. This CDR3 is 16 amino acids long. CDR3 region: CASSYSAGNMNTEAFF. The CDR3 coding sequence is TGTGCCAGCAGTTACTCGGCAGGGAACATGAACACTGAAGCTTTCTTT.

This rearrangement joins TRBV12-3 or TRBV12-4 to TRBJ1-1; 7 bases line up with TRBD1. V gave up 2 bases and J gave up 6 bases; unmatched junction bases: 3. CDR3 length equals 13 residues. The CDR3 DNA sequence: TGTGCCAGCAGTTTAAGGCAGGGGGCTGAAGCTTTCTTT. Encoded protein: CASSLRQGAEAFF.

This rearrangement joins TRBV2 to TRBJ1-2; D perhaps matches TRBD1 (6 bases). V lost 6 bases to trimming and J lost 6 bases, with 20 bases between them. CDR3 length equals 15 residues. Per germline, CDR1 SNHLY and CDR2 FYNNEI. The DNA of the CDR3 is TGTGCCAGCAGGGAACCGGGGGGCCGAGTCGATGGCTACACCTTC. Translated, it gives CASREPGGRVDGYTF.

The CDR3 DNA reads as TGTGCCAGCAGCCAAATCGACCGGGAGACCCAGTACTTC. This gives the protein CASSQIDRETQYF. This chain joins TRBV14 and TRBJ2-5; D unresolved. CDR3 length equals 13 residues. V lost 2 bases, J lost 5 bases, and 9 bases lay in between. CDR1 SGHDN and CDR2 FVKESK come from the germline V gene.

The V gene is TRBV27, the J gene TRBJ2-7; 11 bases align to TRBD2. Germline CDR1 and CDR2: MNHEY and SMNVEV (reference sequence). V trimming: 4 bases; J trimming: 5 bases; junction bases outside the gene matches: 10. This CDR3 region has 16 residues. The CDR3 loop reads CASSSIPGLAVHEQYF. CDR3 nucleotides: TGTGCCAGCAGTTCTATACCGGGACTAGCGGTGCACGAGCAGTACTTC.

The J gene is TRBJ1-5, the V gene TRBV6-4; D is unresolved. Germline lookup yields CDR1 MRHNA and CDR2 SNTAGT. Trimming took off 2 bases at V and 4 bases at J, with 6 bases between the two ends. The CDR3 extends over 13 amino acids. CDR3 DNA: TGTGCCAGCAGTGACAGGGCAAATCAGCCCCAGCATTTT. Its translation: CASSDRANQPQHF.

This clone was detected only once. The chain's CDR3 is CASSTRAGRTDTQYF. The CDR3 coding sequence is TGTGCCAGTAGTACCCGAGCGGGTCGAACAGATACGCAGTATTTT. The genes are TRBV19 and TRBJ2-3, with D possibly TRBD2 on 6 matching bases. V shed 4 bases and J shed 3 bases, with 14 bases lying between them. The V gene's germline CDR1 is LNHDA and CDR2 SQIVND (reference sequence). This CDR3 has 15 residues. Filled out from reference TRBV19 and TRBJ2-3, the complete variable domain reads DGGITQSPKYLFRKEGQNVTLSCEQNLNHDAMYWYRQDPGQGLRLIYYSQIVNDFQKGDIAEGYSVSREKKESFPLTVTSAQKNPTAFYLCASSTRAGRTDTQYFGPGTRLTVL.

In DNA form, the CDR3 reads TGTGCCAGCAGCCAACTAGACAGGAAGGATGGCTACACCTTC. Amino acids: CASSQLDRKDGYTF. The chain recombines TRBV3-1 (or the pseudogene TRBV3-2) with TRBJ1-2, with D perhaps matching TRBD1 (6 bases). Trimming stripped 2 bases from V and 6 bases from J, with 13 bases between. CDR3 size: 14 residues. From germline, CDR1 is LGHDT and CDR2 YNNKEL (reference sequence).

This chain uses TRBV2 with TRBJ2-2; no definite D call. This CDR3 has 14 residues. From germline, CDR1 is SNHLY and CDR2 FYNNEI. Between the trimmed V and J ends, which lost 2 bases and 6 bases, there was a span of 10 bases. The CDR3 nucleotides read TGTGCCAGCAGTGAATGGGGATCTGCCGGGGAGCTGTTTTTT. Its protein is CASSEWGSAGELFF.

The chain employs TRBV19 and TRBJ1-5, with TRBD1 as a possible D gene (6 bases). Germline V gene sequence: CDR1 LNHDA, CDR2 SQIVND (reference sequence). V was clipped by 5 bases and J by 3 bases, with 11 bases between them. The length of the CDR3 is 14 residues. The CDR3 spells CASSFGQPNQPQHF. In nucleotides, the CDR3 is TGTGCCAGTAGTTTTGGACAGCCCAATCAGCCCCAGCATTTT. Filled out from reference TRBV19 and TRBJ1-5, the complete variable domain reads DGGITQSPKYLFRKEGQNVTLSCEQNLNHDAMYWYRQDPGQGLRLIYYSQIVNDFQKGDIAEGYSVSREKKESFPLTVTSAQKNPTAFYLCASSFGQPNQPQHFGDGTRLSIL.

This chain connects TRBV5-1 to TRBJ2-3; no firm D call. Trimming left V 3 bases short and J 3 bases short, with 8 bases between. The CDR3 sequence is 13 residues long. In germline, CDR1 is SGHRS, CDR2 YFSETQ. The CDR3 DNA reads TGCGCCAGCAGCTGGGTTGGGACAGATACGCAGTATTTT. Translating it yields CASSWVGTDTQYF.

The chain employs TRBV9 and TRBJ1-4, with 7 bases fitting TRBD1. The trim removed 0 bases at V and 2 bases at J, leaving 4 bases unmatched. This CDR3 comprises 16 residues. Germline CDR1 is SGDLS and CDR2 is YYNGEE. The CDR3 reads CASSVEGTATNEKLFF. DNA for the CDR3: TGTGCCAGCAGCGTAGAGGGGACAGCCACTAATGAAAAACTGTTTTTT.

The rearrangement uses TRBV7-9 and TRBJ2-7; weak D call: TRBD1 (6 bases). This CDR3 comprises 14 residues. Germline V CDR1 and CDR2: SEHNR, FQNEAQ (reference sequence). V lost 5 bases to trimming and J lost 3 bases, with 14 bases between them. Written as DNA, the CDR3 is TGTGCCAGCAGCCACCGCGACAGGAACTACGAGCAGTACTTC. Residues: CASSHRDRNYEQYF.

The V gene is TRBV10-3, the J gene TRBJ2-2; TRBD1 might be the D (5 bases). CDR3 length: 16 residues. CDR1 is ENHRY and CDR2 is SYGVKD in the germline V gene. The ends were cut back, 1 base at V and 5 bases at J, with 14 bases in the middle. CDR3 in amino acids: CAISELAGKGTGELFF. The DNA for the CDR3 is TGTGCCATCAGTGAGTTGGCAGGGAAGGGGACCGGGGAGCTGTTTTTT.

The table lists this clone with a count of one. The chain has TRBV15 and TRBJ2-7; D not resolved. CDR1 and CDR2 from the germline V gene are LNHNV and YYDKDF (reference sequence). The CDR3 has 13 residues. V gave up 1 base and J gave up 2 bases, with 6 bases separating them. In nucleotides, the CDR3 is TGTGCCACCAGCAGAGCGGCGGCCTACGAGCAGTACTTC. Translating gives CATSRAAAYEQYF.

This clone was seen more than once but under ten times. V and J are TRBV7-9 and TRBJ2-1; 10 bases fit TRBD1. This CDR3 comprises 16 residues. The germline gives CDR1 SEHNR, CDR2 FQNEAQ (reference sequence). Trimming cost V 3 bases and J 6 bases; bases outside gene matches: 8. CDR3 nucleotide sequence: TGTGCCAGCAGCTTTCTTCCGGGACAGGGGTCCAATGAGCAGTTCTTC. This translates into CASSFLPGQGSNEQFF. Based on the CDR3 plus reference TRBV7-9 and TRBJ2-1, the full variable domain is DTGVSQNPRHKITKRGQNVTFRCDPISEHNRLYWYRQTLGQGPEFLTYFQNEAQLEKSRLLSDRFSAERPKGSFSTLEIQRTEQGDSAMYLCASSFLPGQGSNEQFFGPGTRLTVL.

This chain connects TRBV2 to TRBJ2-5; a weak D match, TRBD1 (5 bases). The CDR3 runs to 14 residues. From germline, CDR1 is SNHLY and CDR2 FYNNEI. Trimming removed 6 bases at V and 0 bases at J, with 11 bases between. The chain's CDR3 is CASRRQTDQETQYF. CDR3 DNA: TGTGCCAGCAGGAGACAGACAGACCAAGAGACCCAGTACTTC.

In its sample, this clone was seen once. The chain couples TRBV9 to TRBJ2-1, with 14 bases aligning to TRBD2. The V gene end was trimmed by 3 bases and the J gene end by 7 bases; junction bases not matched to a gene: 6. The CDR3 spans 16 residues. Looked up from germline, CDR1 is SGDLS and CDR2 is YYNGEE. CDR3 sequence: CASSASGLAGVNEQFF. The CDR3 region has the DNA TGTGCCAGCAGCGCTTCGGGACTAGCGGGAGTGAATGAGCAGTTCTTC. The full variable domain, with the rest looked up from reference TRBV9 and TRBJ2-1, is DSGVTQTPKHLITATGQRVTLRCSPRSGDLSVYWYQQSLDQGLQFLIQYYNGEERAKGNILERFSAQQFPDLHSELNLSSLELGDSALYFCASSASGLAGVNEQFFGPGTRLTVL.

Here the CDR3 DNA reads TGTGCCAGCAGCTCCAAAACCCCTAGCGGGAGCTCCTACAATGAGCAGTTCTTC. Its protein is CASSSKTPSGSSYNEQFF. The rearrangement links TRBV7-9 to TRBJ2-1; 10 bases map to TRBD2. This CDR3 contains 18 residues. Germline V gene lookup returns CDR1 SEHNR and CDR2 FQNEAQ (reference sequence). With 4 bases clipped from V and 0 bases from J, the junction kept 9 bases outside the gene matches.

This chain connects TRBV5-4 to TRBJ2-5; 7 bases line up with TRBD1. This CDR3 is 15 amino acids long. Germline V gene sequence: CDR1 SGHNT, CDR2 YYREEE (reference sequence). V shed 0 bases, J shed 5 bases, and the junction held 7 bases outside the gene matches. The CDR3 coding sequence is TGTGCCAGCAGCTTGGATAAGGGGGCTCGTGAGACCCAGTACTTC. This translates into CASSLDKGARETQYF.

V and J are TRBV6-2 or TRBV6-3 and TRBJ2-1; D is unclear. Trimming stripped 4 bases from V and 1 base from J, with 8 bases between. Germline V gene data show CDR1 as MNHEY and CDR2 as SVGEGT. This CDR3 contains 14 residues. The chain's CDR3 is CASSSPVSYNEQFF. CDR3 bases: TGTGCCAGCAGTTCCCCAGTTTCCTACAATGAGCAGTTCTTC.